The 29 T cell receptor beta chains presented below share a single source sample, sequenced in a study of patients and donors after allogeneic stem cell transplantation. In TCRdb, the RT-PCR reads were re-called with MiXCR into one record per CDR3 protein. The sample records over 400,000 distinct CDR3 sequences, around 15% being singletons. Sequencing was carried out using blood, either unsorted or a sorted T cell fraction (not recorded which). These receptors were taken from a human donor who was either an allogeneic HSCT recipient or a stem cell or donor lymphocyte infusion donor (not recorded which). It is not recorded whose cells these are; they may come from a transplant donor.

The chain links TRBV7-2 to TRBJ1-2; D is unresolved. CDR1 SGHTA and CDR2 FQGNSA come from the germline V gene. CDR3 length: 14 residues. The V gene lost 5 bases and the J gene lost 2 bases, with 12 bases spanning the gap. CDR3 sequence reads: CASSPRWANYGYTF. CDR3 in DNA: TGTGCCAGCAGCCCAAGATGGGCCAACTATGGCTACACCTTC. The full variable domain, completed using reference TRBV7-2 and TRBJ1-2, is GAGVSQSPSNKVTEKGKDVELRCDPISGHTALYWYRQSLGQGLEFLIYFQGNSAPDKSGLPSDRFSAERTGGSVSTLTIQRTQQEDSAVYLCASSPRWANYGYTFGSGTRLTVV.

In its sample, this clonotype was seen a few times. V and J are TRBV5-6 and TRBJ2-2, with a weak D call TRBD2 (7 bases). Germline assignment: CDR1 SGHDT and CDR2 YYEEEE. Trimming cost V 7 bases and J 3 bases, with 16 bases left between them. There are 15 residues in the CDR3. CDR3 region: CASQSTGRDTGELFF. Here the CDR3 DNA reads TGTGCCAGCCAATCTACAGGGAGGGACACCGGGGAGCTGTTTTTT.

The V gene is TRBV7-2, the J gene TRBJ1-1, with unresolved D. V was cut by 0 bases and J by 5 bases, with 13 bases left in between. CDR1 is SGHTA, CDR2 FQGNSA, per germline. The CDR3 loop spans 15 amino acids. This CDR3 reads CASSLAASVGTEAFF. The CDR3 DNA reads TGTGCCAGCAGCTTAGCGGCTTCCGTGGGGACTGAAGCTTTCTTT.

This clonotype has a count of ten or more. The chain uses TRBV12-3 or TRBV12-4 and TRBJ1-5; D is unclear. The CDR3 runs 14 residues. Trimming took off 7 bases at V and 4 bases at J, with 14 bases between the two ends. The CDR3 DNA is TGTGCCAGCACACTCTCGGGGAGTAATCAGCCCCAGCATTTT. As protein: CASTLSGSNQPQHF.

The chain joins TRBV29-1 to TRBJ2-1; 8 bases match TRBD2. This CDR3 spans 14 amino acids. Germline V CDR1 and CDR2: SQVTM, ANQGSEA. J was trimmed by 7 bases and V by 5 bases; bases with no gene match: 10. The CDR3: CSVSGLAKINEQFF. The DNA of the CDR3 is TGCAGCGTTAGTGGACTAGCCAAGATAAATGAGCAGTTCTTC.

This clonotype has just a few counts. The rearrangement links TRBV5-1 to TRBJ2-3, with 10 bases fitting TRBD2. The CDR3 has 18 residues. Germline-derived CDR1 and CDR2 are SGHRS and YFSETQ. The J segment lost 0 bases and the V segment lost 0 bases, leaving 7 bases of the junction unmatched. The CDR3 region has the DNA TGCGCCAGCAGCTTGGGGGCTAGCGGGAGCCCTAGCACAGATACGCAGTATTTT. Its protein is CASSLGASGSPSTDTQYF.

The chain has TRBV11-1 and TRBJ2-5; 13 bases agree with TRBD2. Germline assignment: CDR1 SGHAT and CDR2 FQDESV (reference sequence). This CDR3 is built from 17 residues. V was pared by 5 bases and J by 7 bases, with 13 bases of the junction left unmatched. CDR3 in DNA: TGTGCCAGCAGCACGGAACCGGGACTAGCGGGGCTCCGGACCCAGTACTTC. Translating it yields CASSTEPGLAGLRTQYF.

This chain links TRBV4-1 with TRBJ1-5; D is unresolved. This CDR3 is 17 amino acids long. Deletions cut 1 base from V and 0 bases from J, with 13 bases between. CDR1 and CDR2 from the germline V gene are MGHRA and YSYEKL. This CDR3 is CASSQVDLGFSNQPQHF. Here the CDR3 DNA reads TGCGCCAGCAGCCAAGTGGATCTGGGGTTTAGCAATCAGCCCCAGCATTTT.

This clonotype was seen ten or more times. The chain couples TRBV7-3 to TRBJ1-1, with D possibly being TRBD1 (5 bases). V dropped 4 bases and J dropped 2 bases, with 11 bases sitting between them. This CDR3 is built from 14 residues. Per germline, CDR1 SGHTA and CDR2 FQGTGA. The CDR3 region is CASSSSGLNTEAFF. The CDR3 DNA follows: TGTGCCAGCAGCTCCTCGGGACTAAACACTGAAGCTTTCTTT.

This clonotype was seen more than once but under ten times. This chain links TRBV5-1 with TRBJ2-1; TRBD2 matches at 13 bases. With 4 bases clipped from V and 7 bases from J, the junction kept 2 bases outside the gene matches. The germline V gene has CDR1 SGHRS and CDR2 YFSETQ. The length of the CDR3 is 14 residues. CDR3 sequence: CASSPTSGRNEQFF. Written as DNA, the CDR3 is TGCGCCAGCAGCCCGACTAGCGGGAGGAATGAGCAGTTCTTC.

The V call is TRBV9, the J call TRBJ2-5; D is possibly TRBD2 (7 bases). Trimming stripped 4 bases from V and 5 bases from J, with 15 bases between. The CDR3 spans 14 residues. CDR1 is SGDLS and CDR2 is YYNGEE in the germline V gene. The CDR3 protein is CASSPRGAAETQYF. The CDR3, as DNA: TGTGCCAGCAGCCCACGGGGGGCCGCTGAGACCCAGTACTTC.

There are a few counts of this clonotype. This chain links TRBV19 with TRBJ2-7; tentative D call: TRBD2 (5 bases). The CDR3 loop spans 15 amino acids. CDR1 LNHDA and CDR2 SQIVND come from the germline V gene (reference sequence). Trimming shortened V by 5 bases and J by 0 bases, and 14 bases separated the two germline ends. CDR3 amino acids: CASSFGGSASYEQYF. In nucleotides, the CDR3 is TGTGCCAGTAGTTTTGGTGGGAGTGCCTCCTACGAGCAGTACTTC.

The chain links TRBV7-9 to TRBJ1-1, with no clear D. The V gene lost 5 bases and the J gene lost 1 base, with 17 bases spanning the gap. This CDR3 region has 16 residues. From germline, CDR1 is SEHNR and CDR2 FQNEAQ (reference sequence). The CDR3 loop reads CASSQSPGRSNTEAFF. In nucleotides, the CDR3 is TGTGCCAGCAGCCAATCTCCCGGGAGATCGAACACTGAAGCTTTCTTT.

This clonotype was picked up a small number of times. The rearrangement joins TRBV4-1 to TRBJ2-4; D is uncertain. V lost 3 bases, J lost 2 bases, and 20 bases lay in between. CDR3 size: 18 residues. Germline-derived CDR1 and CDR2 are MGHRA and YSYEKL. The CDR3 here is CASSQGRASGLSKNIQYF. CDR3 nucleotides: TGCGCCAGCAGCCAGGGTAGAGCCTCCGGGCTATCCAAAAACATTCAGTACTTC.

V usage is TRBV6-1 and J usage is TRBJ1-2; 8 nucleotides line up with TRBD1. The germline V gene has CDR1 MNHNS and CDR2 SASEGT. The ends lost 5 bases at V and 7 bases at J; junction bases unmatched: 6. The CDR3 loop spans 13 amino acids. CDR3 nucleotide sequence: TGTGCCAGCAGTCTGGGGACAGGCGCTGGCTACACCTTC. This sequence encodes CASSLGTGAGYTF.

CDR3 in amino acids: CASSLETPGDTQYF. The DNA of the CDR3 is TGCGCCAGCAGCTTGGAGACCCCCGGGGATACGCAGTATTTT. The rearrangement links TRBV5-1 to TRBJ2-3; D gene ambiguous. This CDR3 contains 14 residues. Trimming stripped 0 bases from V and 6 bases from J, with 11 bases between. CDR1 is SGHRS and CDR2 is YFSETQ in the germline V gene. The whole variable domain, remainder taken from reference TRBV5-1 and TRBJ2-3, is KAGVTQTPRYLIKTRGQQVTLSCSPISGHRSVSWYQQTPGQGLQFLFEYFSETQRNKGNFPGRFSGRQFSNSRSEMNVSTLELGDSALYLCASSLETPGDTQYFGPGTRLTVL.

The chain links TRBV18 to TRBJ2-7; tentative D call: TRBD2 (6 bases). The CDR3 has 15 residues. Germline V gives CDR1 KGHSH, CDR2 LQKENI. V lost 4 bases to trimming and J lost 1 base, with 14 bases between them. The CDR3 DNA is TGTGCCAGCTCACAGGGACTTTCTCAATCCTACGAGCAGTACTTC. It encodes CASSQGLSQSYEQYF.

There are a few counts of this clonotype. The germline gene is not matched at one end of the junction; a read error may be the cause. The chain uses TRBV29-1 and TRBJ2-1, with 8 bases that match TRBD2. The CDR3 loop spans 15 amino acids. CDR1 and CDR2 (germline): SQVTM, ANQGSEA. In DNA form, the CDR3 reads TGCAGCGTCGAAGCTAGCGGGTGGGCCGTGAATGAGCAGTTCTTC. Translation: CSVEASGWAVNEQFF.

This clonotype was detected only a few times. This rearrangement joins TRBV18 to TRBJ2-3; perhaps TRBD2 as D (6 bases). The CDR3 covers 13 residues. The V end was cut by 8 bases, the J end by 1 base, with 10 bases between. Germline CDR1 KGHSH, CDR2 LQKENI. CDR3 protein: CASVGGGTDTQYF. Here the CDR3 DNA reads TGTGCCAGCGTCGGCGGGGGCACAGATACGCAGTATTTT.

This clonotype appeared a few times. V usage is TRBV5-1 and J usage is TRBJ2-1; 7 bases fit TRBD1. The CDR3 sequence is 13 residues long. The trim removed 4 bases at V and 9 bases at J, leaving 7 bases unmatched. In germline, CDR1 is SGHRS, CDR2 YFSETQ. The CDR3 DNA follows: TGCGCCAGCAGCCACGGGACAGTGGGTGAGCAGTTCTTC. It encodes CASSHGTVGEQFF.

Many counts were recorded for this clonotype. The DNA of the CDR3 is TGTGCCAGCTCACCCACTAGCGGGAGCTCCTACAATGAGCAGTTCTTC. Translating gives CASSPTSGSSYNEQFF. The chain joins TRBV18 to TRBJ2-1; 11 bases are shared with TRBD2. V lost 3 bases and J lost 0; bases outside the gene matches: 1. The V gene's germline CDR1 is KGHSH and CDR2 LQKENI. This CDR3 contains 16 residues.

About this clonotype itself: Because it lacks the conserved phenylalanine or tryptophan at the end, this CDR3 is likely a read error. The CDR3 is CATGARSNTGELFL. As DNA, the CDR3 is TGTGCTACAGGGGCACGATCGAACACCGGGGAGCTGTTTCTT. The V and J genes are TRBV12-3 or TRBV12-4 and TRBJ2-2; 7 bases are shared with TRBD1. This CDR3 comprises 14 residues.

The V call is TRBV27, the J call TRBJ2-1, with D possibly being TRBD1 or TRBD2 (5 bases each). This CDR3 has 16 residues. V was clipped by 3 bases and J by 6 bases, with 18 bases between them. CDR1 MNHEY and CDR2 SMNVEV come from the germline V gene (reference sequence). CDR3 sequence reads: CASSLGLLLGGNEQFF. The DNA of the CDR3 is TGTGCCAGCAGTTTGGGTTTACTCCTTGGGGGCAATGAGCAGTTCTTC.

The chain is built from TRBV20-1 and TRBJ2-1; 9 bases align to TRBD2. The CDR3 sequence is 13 residues long. From germline, CDR1 is DFQATT and CDR2 SNEGSKA (reference sequence). V lost 4 bases, J lost 3 bases, and 1 base stayed unmatched. Here the CDR3 reads CSATSGNYNEQFF. In DNA, the CDR3 is TGCAGTGCTACTAGCGGGAACTACAATGAGCAGTTCTTC.

The chain carries TRBV7-8 and TRBJ2-7, with 15 bases aligning to TRBD2. The CDR3 covers 16 residues. V dropped 5 bases and J dropped 5; count of bases not matched to a gene: 7. Germline V gene sequence: CDR1 SGHVS, CDR2 FQNEAQ. The CDR3 DNA follows: TGTGCCAGCAGCCAAAGGACTAGCGGGGGGGCCCACGAGCAGTACTTC. Its protein product is CASSQRTSGGAHEQYF. The variable domain in full, completed from reference TRBV7-8 and TRBJ2-7, reads GAGVSQSPRYKVAKRGQDVALRCDPISGHVSLFWYQQALGQGPEFLTYFQNEAQLDKSGLPSDRFFAERPEGSVSTLKIQRTQQEDSAVYLCASSQRTSGGAHEQYFGPGTRLTVT.

The J gene is TRBJ2-3, the V gene TRBV7-2; 8 nucleotides match TRBD2. The CDR3 extends over 17 amino acids. The ends lost 3 bases at V and 0 bases at J; junction bases unmatched: 8. Germline V lookup: CDR1 SGHTA, CDR2 FQGNSA. CDR3 in DNA: TGTGCCAGCAGCTTTCGAACTAGCGGTAGAAGCACAGATACGCAGTATTTT. This translates into CASSFRTSGRSTDTQYF.

CDR3 protein: CSARPSGGTYEQYF. CDR3 sequence (DNA): TGCAGTGCTAGACCTAGCGGGGGTACCTACGAGCAGTACTTC. This chain uses TRBV20-1 with TRBJ2-7; 10 positions match TRBD2. CDR1 is DFQATT and CDR2 is SNEGSKA in the germline V gene (reference sequence). V lost 2 bases and J lost 2; bases outside the gene matches: 3. The length of the CDR3 is 14 residues.

This clonotype has a handful of counts. The chain links TRBV20-1 to TRBJ2-5, with D possibly matching TRBD2 (6 bases). The ends were cut back, 1 base at V and 2 bases at J, with 8 bases in the middle. CDR1 DFQATT and CDR2 SNEGSKA come from the germline V gene (reference sequence). There are 13 residues in the CDR3. The CDR3 DNA sequence: TGCAGTGCTAGAGGGGGACTGCAAGAGACCCAGTACTTC. Amino acids: CSARGGLQETQYF.

This rearrangement joins TRBV5-1 to TRBJ2-5; TRBD1 matches at 7 bases. Germline CDR1 and CDR2: SGHRS and YFSETQ. J was trimmed by 5 bases and V by 4 bases; bases with no gene match: 5. The CDR3 runs to 13 residues. In DNA form, the CDR3 reads TGCGCCAGCAGCGTCGACAGGGTGGAGACCCAGTACTTC. Its protein is CASSVDRVETQYF.